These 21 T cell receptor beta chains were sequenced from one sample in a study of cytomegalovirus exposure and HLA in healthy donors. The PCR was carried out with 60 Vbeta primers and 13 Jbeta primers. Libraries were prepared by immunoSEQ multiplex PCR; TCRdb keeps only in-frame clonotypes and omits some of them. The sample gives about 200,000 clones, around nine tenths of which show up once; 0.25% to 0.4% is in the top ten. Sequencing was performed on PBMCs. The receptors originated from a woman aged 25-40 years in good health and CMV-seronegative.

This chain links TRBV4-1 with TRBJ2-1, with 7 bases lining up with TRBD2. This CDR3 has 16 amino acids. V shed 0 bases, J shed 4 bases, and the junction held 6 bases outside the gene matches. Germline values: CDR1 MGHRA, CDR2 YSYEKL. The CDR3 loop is CASSQDPGGVYNEQFF. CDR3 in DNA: TGCGCCAGCAGCCAAGATCCGGGAGGCGTTTACAATGAGCAGTTCTTC.

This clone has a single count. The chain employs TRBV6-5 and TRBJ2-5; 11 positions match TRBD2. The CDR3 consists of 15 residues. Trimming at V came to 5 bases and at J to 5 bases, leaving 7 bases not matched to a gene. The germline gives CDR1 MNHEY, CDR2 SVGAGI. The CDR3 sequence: CASSPTTSGVETQYF. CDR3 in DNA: TGTGCCAGCAGTCCTACGACTAGCGGGGTTGAGACCCAGTACTTC.

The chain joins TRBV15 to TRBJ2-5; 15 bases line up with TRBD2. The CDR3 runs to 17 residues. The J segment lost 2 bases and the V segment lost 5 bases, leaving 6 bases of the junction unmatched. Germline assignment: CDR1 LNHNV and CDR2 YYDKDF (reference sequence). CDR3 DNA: TGTGCCACCAGCGCGGGACTAGCGGGGGGAATGCAAGAGACCCAGTACTTC. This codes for CATSAGLAGGMQETQYF.

In DNA form, the CDR3 reads TGTGCCAGCAGCCCTCCGAGGATTGCCCGCTCCTACAATGAGCAGTTCTTC. It is translated as CASSPPRIARSYNEQFF. The chain joins TRBV5-8 to TRBJ2-1; no definite D call. V dropped 4 bases and J dropped 0 bases, with 17 bases sitting between them. Looked up from germline, CDR1 is SGHTS and CDR2 is YDEGEE. CDR3 length: 17 amino acids.

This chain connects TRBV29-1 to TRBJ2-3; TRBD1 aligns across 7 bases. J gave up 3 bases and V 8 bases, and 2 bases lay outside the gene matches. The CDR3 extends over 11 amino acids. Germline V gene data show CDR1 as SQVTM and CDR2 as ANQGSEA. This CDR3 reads CSQGETDTQYF. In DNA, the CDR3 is TGCAGCCAGGGGGAAACAGATACGCAGTATTTT.

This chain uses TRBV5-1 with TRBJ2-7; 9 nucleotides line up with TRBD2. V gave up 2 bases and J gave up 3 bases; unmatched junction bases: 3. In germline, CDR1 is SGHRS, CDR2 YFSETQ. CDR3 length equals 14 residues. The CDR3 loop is CASSLGLANYEQYF. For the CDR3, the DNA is TGCGCCAGCAGCTTAGGACTAGCGAACTACGAGCAGTACTTC.

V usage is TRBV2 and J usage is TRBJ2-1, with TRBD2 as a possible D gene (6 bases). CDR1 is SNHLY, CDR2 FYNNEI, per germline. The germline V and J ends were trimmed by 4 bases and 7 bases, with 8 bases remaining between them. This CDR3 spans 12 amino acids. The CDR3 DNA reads TGTGCCAGCAGTGGTCGGGGGAATGAGCAGTTCTTC. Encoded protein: CASSGRGNEQFF.

CDR3 sequence: CASREREGNYEQYF. The CDR3 nucleotides read TGTGCCAGCAGAGAACGGGAGGGAAACTACGAGCAGTACTTC. The chain uses TRBV2 and TRBJ2-7; TRBD2 matches 8 bases. Per the germline V gene, CDR1 is SNHLY and CDR2 is FYNNEI. After removal of 6 bases from V and 3 bases from J, the junction contained 7 bases not matched to a gene. This CDR3 has 14 amino acids.

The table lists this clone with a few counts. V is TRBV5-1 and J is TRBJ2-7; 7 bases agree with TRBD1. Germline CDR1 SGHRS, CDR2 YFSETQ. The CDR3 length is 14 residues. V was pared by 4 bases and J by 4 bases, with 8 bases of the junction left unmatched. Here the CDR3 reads CASSVGTAQYEQYF. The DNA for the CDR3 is TGCGCCAGCAGCGTCGGGACAGCTCAATACGAGCAGTACTTC.

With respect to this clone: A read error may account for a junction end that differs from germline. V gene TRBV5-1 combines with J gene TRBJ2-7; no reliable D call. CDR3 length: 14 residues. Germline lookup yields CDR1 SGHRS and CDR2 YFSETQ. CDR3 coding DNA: TGTGCCAGCAGCCATTTAGAGAGCTCCTACGAGCAGTACTTC. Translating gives CASSHLESSYEQYF.

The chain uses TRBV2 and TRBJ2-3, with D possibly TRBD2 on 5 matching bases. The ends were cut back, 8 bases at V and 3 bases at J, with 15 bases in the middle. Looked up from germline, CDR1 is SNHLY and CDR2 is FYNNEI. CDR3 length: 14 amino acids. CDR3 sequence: CASATLGKTDTQYF. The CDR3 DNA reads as TGTGCCAGCGCGACCCTCGGGAAGACAGATACGCAGTATTTT.

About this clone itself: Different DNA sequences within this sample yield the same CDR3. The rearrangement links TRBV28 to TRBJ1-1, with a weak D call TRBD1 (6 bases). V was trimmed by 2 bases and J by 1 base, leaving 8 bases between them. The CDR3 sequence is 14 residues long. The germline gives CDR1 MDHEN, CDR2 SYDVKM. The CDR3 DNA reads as TGTGCCAGCAGTTTAACAGGGACGAACACTGAAGCTTTCTTT. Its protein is CASSLTGTNTEAFF.

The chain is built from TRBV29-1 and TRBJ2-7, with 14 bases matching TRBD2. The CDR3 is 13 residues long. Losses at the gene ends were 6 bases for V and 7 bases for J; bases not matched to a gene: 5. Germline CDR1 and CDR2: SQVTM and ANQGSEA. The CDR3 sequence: CSVAGLAGDEQYF. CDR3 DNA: TGCAGCGTCGCGGGACTAGCGGGAGATGAGCAGTACTTC.

The CDR3 protein is CASSRLAGGNGNEQFF. CDR3 bases: TGTGCCAGCAGCCGACTAGCGGGGGGTAATGGGAATGAGCAGTTCTTC. This chain connects TRBV5-6 to TRBJ2-1, with 13 bases identical to TRBD2. Germline CDR1 SGHDT, CDR2 YYEEEE. This CDR3 has 16 amino acids. The ends lost 4 bases at V and 7 bases at J; junction bases unmatched: 8.

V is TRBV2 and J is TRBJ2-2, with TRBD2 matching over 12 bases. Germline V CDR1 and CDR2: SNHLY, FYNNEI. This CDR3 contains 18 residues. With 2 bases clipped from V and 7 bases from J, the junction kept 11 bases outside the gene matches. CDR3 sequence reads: CASSESRLAGGPHGELFF. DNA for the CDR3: TGTGCCAGCAGTGAATCCCGCCTAGCGGGAGGGCCCCACGGGGAGCTGTTTTTT.

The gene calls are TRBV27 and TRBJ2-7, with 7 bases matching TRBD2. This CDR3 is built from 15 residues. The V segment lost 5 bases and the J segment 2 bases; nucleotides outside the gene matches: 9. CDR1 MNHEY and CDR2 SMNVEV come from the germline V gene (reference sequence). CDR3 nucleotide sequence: TGTGCCAGCAGTCCCCGGGCTAGCGGTGCCTACGAGCAGTACTTC. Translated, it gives CASSPRASGAYEQYF.

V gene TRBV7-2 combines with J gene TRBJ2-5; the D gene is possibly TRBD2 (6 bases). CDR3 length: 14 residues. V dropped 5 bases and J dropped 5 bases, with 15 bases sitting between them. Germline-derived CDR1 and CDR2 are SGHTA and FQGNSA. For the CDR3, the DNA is TGTGCCAGCAGCGGAGAGCCCGGGAGTGAGACCCAGTACTTC. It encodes CASSGEPGSETQYF.

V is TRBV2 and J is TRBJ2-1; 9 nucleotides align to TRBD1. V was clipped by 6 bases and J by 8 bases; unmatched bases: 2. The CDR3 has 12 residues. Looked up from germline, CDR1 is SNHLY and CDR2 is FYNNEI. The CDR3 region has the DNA TGTGCCAGCAGGGACAGGGGCGATGAGCAGTTCTTC. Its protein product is CASRDRGDEQFF.

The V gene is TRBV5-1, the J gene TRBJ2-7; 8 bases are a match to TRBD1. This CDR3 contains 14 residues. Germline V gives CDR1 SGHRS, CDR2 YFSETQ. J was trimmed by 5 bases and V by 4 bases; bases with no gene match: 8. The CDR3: CASSGGQGFDEQYF. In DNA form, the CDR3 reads TGCGCCAGCAGCGGTGGACAGGGTTTCGACGAGCAGTACTTC.

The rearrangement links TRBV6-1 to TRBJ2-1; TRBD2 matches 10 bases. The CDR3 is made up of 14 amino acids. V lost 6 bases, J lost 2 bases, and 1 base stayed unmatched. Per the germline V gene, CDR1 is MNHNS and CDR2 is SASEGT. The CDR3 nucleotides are TGTGCCAGCAGCGGGACTAGCGCCTACAATGAGCAGTTCTTC. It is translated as CASSGTSAYNEQFF.

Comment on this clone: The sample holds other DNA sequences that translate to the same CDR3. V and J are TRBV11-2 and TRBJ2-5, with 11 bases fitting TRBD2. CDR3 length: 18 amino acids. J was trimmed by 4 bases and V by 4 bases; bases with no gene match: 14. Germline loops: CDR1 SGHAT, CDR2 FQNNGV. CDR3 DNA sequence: TGTGCCAGCAGCTCATTTCTAGTAGCGGGAGGGGTCGGAGAGACCCAGTACTTC. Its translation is CASSSFLVAGGVGETQYF.